In its sample, the clone carrying this TCR beta chain was seen once. Constant-region reverse primers amplified full-length variable regions, followed by semi-nested Nested Universal Primer A PCR. One entry per CDR3 protein results from TCRdb running MiXCR on the 5' RACE reads. The sample has about 6,200 distinct CDR3 sequences; 55% to 70% are singletons. Memory CD4+ cells were defined as CD4+CD45RO+CD25-. Germline V CDR1 and CDR2: MNHEY, SVGAGI. The CDR3 loop spans 13 amino acids. V gave up 2 bases and J gave up 1 base, with 5 bases separating them. The chain joins TRBV6-5 to TRBJ1-2, with D unclear. The material sequenced was tumor-infiltrating memory CD4+ T cells sorted from the breast tumor. Stated subset: memory CD4+ T cells, CD4+CD45RO+CD25-. The sequence was obtained from a female donor with breast cancer. CDR3 residues: CASSYKGNYGYTF. CDR3 nucleotides: TGTGCCAGCAGTTACAAGGGTAACTATGGCTACACCTTC.